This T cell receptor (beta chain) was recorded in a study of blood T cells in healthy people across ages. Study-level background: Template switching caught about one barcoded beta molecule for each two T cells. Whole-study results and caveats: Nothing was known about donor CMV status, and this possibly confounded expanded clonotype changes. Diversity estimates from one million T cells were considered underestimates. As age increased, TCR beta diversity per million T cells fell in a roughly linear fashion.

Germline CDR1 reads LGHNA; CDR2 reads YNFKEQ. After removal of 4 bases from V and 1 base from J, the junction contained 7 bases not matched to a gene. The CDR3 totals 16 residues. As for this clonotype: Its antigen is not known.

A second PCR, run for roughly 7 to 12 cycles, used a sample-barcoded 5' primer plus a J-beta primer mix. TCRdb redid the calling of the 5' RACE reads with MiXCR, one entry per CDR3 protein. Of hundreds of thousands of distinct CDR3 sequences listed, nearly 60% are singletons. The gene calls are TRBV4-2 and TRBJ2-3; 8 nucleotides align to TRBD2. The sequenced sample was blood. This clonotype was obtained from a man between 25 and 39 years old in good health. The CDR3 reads CASSPLGGVGTDTQYF. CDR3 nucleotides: TGTGCCAGCAGCCCTCTCGGGGGGGTCGGCACAGATACGCAGTATTTT.